This TCR beta chain comes out of a study of T-cell reconstitution after alpha-beta-depleted transplantation in children. This clonotype was recorded at least ten times. The antigen remains unidentified. The CDR3 has 11 amino acids. Trimming pared 1 base from V and 8 bases from J, leaving 5 bases between. Germline values: CDR1 MNHEY, CDR2 SVGAGI. Unique molecular identifiers tagged the TCRbeta library. TCRdb processed the PCR reads anew with MiXCR; each CDR3 protein has one entry. Among about 300,000 distinct CDR3 sequences listed, less than 9.5% were seen once. Study observations and caveats: High day-60 TCRbeta diversity in some patients came from surviving recipient T cells and thymic progenitors. Among T cells one year after transplant, newly produced cells accounted for most counts and diversity. After transplant, at about two months, alpha-beta T cells were reportedly derived from several hundred expanded graft clones.

The TCR comes from a female patient younger than 10 who had a stem cell transplant for Fanconi anemia, so the T cells may come from the graft donor. The chain is built from TRBV6-5 and TRBJ1-1; tentative D call: TRBD1 (5 bases). The sequencing used peripheral blood, collected 360 days after TCRalphabeta/CD19-depleted stem cell transplant. The CDR3 DNA reads as TGTGCCAGCAGTTACTGGGGGGAAGCTTTCTTT. Its translation is CASSYWGEAFF.